A single sample is the source of the 18 T cell receptor beta chains below, sequenced in a study of OX40 agonist ivuxolimab in advanced cancers. Sequencing was performed with immunoSEQ multiplex PCR; in TCRdb, only in-frame clones are kept and a portion is missing. The sample has about 59,000 clones; 84% are singletons. The sequencing here drew on CD4+ or CD8+ T cells sorted from blood, taken in a trial of the OX40 agonist ivuxolimab. These receptors were obtained from an adult with an advanced solid tumor such as melanoma, head and neck, liver or kidney cancer.

The chain links TRBV2 to TRBJ1-5; 7 bases fit TRBD1. V lost 6 bases and J lost 9; bases outside the gene matches: 14. Germline lookup yields CDR1 SNHLY and CDR2 FYNNEI. The CDR3 contains 15 residues. The CDR3 loop reads CASRLRAGGMGPQHF. CDR3 DNA: TGTGCCAGCAGGCTTCGTGCAGGGGGTATGGGGCCCCAGCATTTT.

This clone was counted once. V usage is TRBV5-5 and J usage is TRBJ1-5, with D possibly being TRBD1 (5 bases). V was clipped by 0 bases and J by 6 bases, with 13 bases between them. The CDR3 is 15 residues long. Germline assignment: CDR1 SGHKS and CDR2 YYEKEE (reference sequence). The CDR3 protein is CASSLAGGAGQPQHF. The CDR3 DNA reads as TGTGCCAGCAGCTTGGCCGGAGGGGCCGGTCAGCCCCAGCATTTT.

The chain has TRBV30 and TRBJ1-1; weak D call: TRBD1 (5 bases). V dropped 5 bases and J dropped 1 base, with 11 bases sitting between them. The CDR3 is made up of 13 amino acids. Germline CDR1 reads GTSNPN; CDR2 reads SVGIG (reference sequence). CDR3 residues: CAWSRGRNTEAFF. DNA for the CDR3: TGTGCCTGGTCAAGGGGCAGGAACACTGAAGCTTTCTTT.

J is TRBJ1-4 and V is TRBV2; 7 nucleotides line up with TRBD1. Germline V lookup: CDR1 SNHLY, CDR2 FYNNEI. CDR3 length: 15 amino acids. V trimming: 6 bases; J trimming: 8 bases; junction bases outside the gene matches: 12. DNA of the CDR3: TGTGCCAGCAGACCCACAGGGGCGGAGGGGGAAAAACTGTTTTTT. It is translated as CASRPTGAEGEKLFF.

As concerns this clone: Other nucleotide sequences from this sample produce the same CDR3. The V gene is TRBV4-1, the J gene TRBJ1-2, with TRBD1 identical over 10 bases. Losses at the gene ends were 3 bases for V and 6 bases for J; bases not matched to a gene: 4. Germline V gives CDR1 MGHRA, CDR2 YSYEKL. The CDR3 runs to 14 residues. CDR3 nucleotide sequence: TGCGCCAGCAGCCAGCGGACAGGGGGGGATGGCTACACCTTC. It specifies CASSQRTGGDGYTF.

J is TRBJ2-7 and V is TRBV11-2; tentative D call: TRBD2 (5 bases). The CDR3 length is 14 residues. The germline gives CDR1 SGHAT, CDR2 FQNNGV. V shed 5 bases and J shed 0 bases, with 11 bases lying between them. For the CDR3, the DNA is TGTGCCAGCAGCCCACAGACTAACTCCTACGAGCAGTACTTC. Its translation is CASSPQTNSYEQYF.

The chain carries TRBV4-1 and TRBJ2-5, with TRBD1 as a possible D gene (6 bases). The V and J ends lost 3 bases and 5 bases respectively, with 13 bases between them. CDR3 size: 14 residues. The germline CDR1 and CDR2 sequences are MGHRA and YSYEKL. CDR3 sequence: CASSHLGQGETQYF. Written as DNA, the CDR3 is TGCGCCAGCAGCCATCTGGGGCAGGGGGAGACCCAGTACTTC.

The chain recombines TRBV5-1 with TRBJ1-3, with TRBD1 as a possible D gene (5 bases). The ends were cut back, 0 bases at V and 3 bases at J, with 13 bases in the middle. The CDR3 has 16 amino acids. Germline V lookup: CDR1 SGHRS, CDR2 YFSETQ. CDR3 loop: CASSLAKGEGGNTIYF. Here the CDR3 DNA reads TGCGCCAGCAGCTTGGCCAAAGGGGAGGGTGGAAACACCATATATTTT. The entire variable domain, with the rest obtained from reference TRBV5-1 and TRBJ1-3, is as follows: KAGVTQTPRYLIKTRGQQVTLSCSPISGHRSVSWYQQTPGQGLQFLFEYFSETQRNKGNFPGRFSGRQFSNSRSEMNVSTLELGDSALYLCASSLAKGEGGNTIYFGEGSWLTVV.

The rearrangement uses TRBV27 and TRBJ2-6; possibly TRBD2 for D (7 bases). With 3 bases removed from V and 4 bases from J, the gap between germline ends came to 13 bases. This CDR3 contains 16 residues. The V gene's germline CDR1 is MNHEY and CDR2 SMNVEV (reference sequence). CDR3 in amino acids: CASSFAGAKGANVLTF. The CDR3 DNA is TGTGCCAGCAGTTTCGCGGGGGCGAAAGGGGCCAACGTCCTGACTTTC. Variable domain in full (rest from reference TRBV27 and TRBJ2-6): EAQVTQNPRYLITVTGKKLTVTCSQNMNHEYMSWYRQDPGLGLRQIYYSMNVEVTDKGDVPEGYKVSRKEKRNFPLILESPSPNQTSLYFCASSFAGAKGANVLTFGAGSRLTVL.

The chain is built from TRBV2 and TRBJ2-2; TRBD2 aligns across 13 bases. The CDR3 has 18 amino acids. Looked up from germline, CDR1 is SNHLY and CDR2 is FYNNEI. V dropped 6 bases and J dropped 4; count of bases not matched to a gene: 11. CDR3 loop: CASRGPTSGGQTTGELFF. The DNA for the CDR3 is TGTGCCAGCAGGGGTCCGACTAGCGGGGGGCAGACCACCGGGGAGCTGTTTTTT. The full variable domain, rest sourced from reference TRBV2 and TRBJ2-2, is EPEVTQTPSHQVTQMGQEVILRCVPISNHLYFYWYRQILGQKVEFLVSFYNNEISEKSEIFDDQFSVERPDGSNFTLKIRSTKLEDSAMYFCASRGPTSGGQTTGELFFGEGSRLTVL.

V usage is TRBV4-1 and J usage is TRBJ1-3; 9 bases fit TRBD1. CDR3 length: 16 residues. The ends lost 1 base at V and 3 bases at J; junction bases unmatched: 4. Germline V gene data show CDR1 as MGHRA and CDR2 as YSYEKL. The CDR3 spells CASSQGDRVDGNTIYF. The CDR3 nucleotides read TGCGCCAGCAGCCAAGGGGACAGGGTAGATGGAAACACCATATATTTT.

The genes are TRBV5-1 and TRBJ1-1; perhaps TRBD1 as D (5 bases). This CDR3 has 15 residues. V gave up 0 bases and J gave up 3 bases, with 12 bases separating them. Germline values: CDR1 SGHRS, CDR2 YFSETQ. The CDR3 coding sequence is TGCGCCAGCAGCTTGGCAGCGGGGCAGGACACTGAAGCTTTCTTT. It specifies CASSLAAGQDTEAFF.

This chain connects TRBV19 to TRBJ1-1; TRBD1 matches 7 bases. V dropped 3 bases and J dropped 3; count of bases not matched to a gene: 1. CDR3 length: 13 amino acids. Germline V gene data show CDR1 as LNHDA and CDR2 as SQIVND (reference sequence). The CDR3 here is CASSIQGDTEAFF. In DNA, the CDR3 is TGTGCCAGTAGTATTCAGGGGGACACTGAAGCTTTCTTT.

The chain combines TRBV5-1 with TRBJ2-3, with 11 bases identical to TRBD1. This CDR3 has 15 amino acids. CDR1 is SGHRS and CDR2 is YFSETQ in the germline V gene. Trimming cost V 4 bases and J 5 bases; bases outside gene matches: 6. CDR3 residues: CASSQGQGDVDTQYF. CDR3 nucleotides: TGCGCCAGCAGCCAGGGACAGGGGGACGTAGATACGCAGTATTTT. Together with reference TRBV5-1 and TRBJ2-3, the CDR3 gives the full variable domain: KAGVTQTPRYLIKTRGQQVTLSCSPISGHRSVSWYQQTPGQGLQFLFEYFSETQRNKGNFPGRFSGRQFSNSRSEMNVSTLELGDSALYLCASSQGQGDVDTQYFGPGTRLTVL.

This rearrangement joins TRBV2 to TRBJ1-2, with 7 bases that match TRBD1. V was pared by 2 bases and J by 4 bases, with 4 bases of the junction left unmatched. Germline V CDR1 and CDR2: SNHLY, FYNNEI. The CDR3 is 14 amino acids. The DNA of the CDR3 is TGTGCCAGCAGTGAAAGCCCAGGGGGCTATGGCTACACCTTC. Its protein product is CASSESPGGYGYTF.

The chain employs TRBV5-1 and TRBJ2-5; D is perhaps TRBD1 (6 bases). The J call is doubtful: the DNA matches TRBJ2-7 better. Germline V gives CDR1 SGHRS, CDR2 YFSETQ. The CDR3 has 14 residues. The CDR3 sequence: CASSSRAGVSEQYF. In DNA form, the CDR3 reads TGCGCCAGCAGCTCCCGGGCAGGGGTCTCCGAGCAGTACTTC.

In the case of this clone: A junction boundary mismatches the germline segment, possibly from a read error. J is TRBJ1-1 and V is TRBV6-6; D unresolved. There are 11 residues in the CDR3. CDR1 is MNHNY and CDR2 is SVGAGI in the germline V gene (reference sequence). CDR3: CASSQYTEAFF. In nucleotides, the CDR3 is TGTGCCAGCAGTCAATACACCGAAGCTTTCTTT.

The V gene is TRBV27, the J gene TRBJ2-7; D is uncertain. CDR3 length: 14 residues. V shed 7 bases and J shed 1 base, with 14 bases lying between them. CDR1 is MNHEY and CDR2 is SMNVEV in the germline V gene (reference sequence). CDR3 DNA: TGTGCCAGCACCCAACACGGCAGTTCCTACGAGCAGTACTTC. Its protein product is CASTQHGSSYEQYF.